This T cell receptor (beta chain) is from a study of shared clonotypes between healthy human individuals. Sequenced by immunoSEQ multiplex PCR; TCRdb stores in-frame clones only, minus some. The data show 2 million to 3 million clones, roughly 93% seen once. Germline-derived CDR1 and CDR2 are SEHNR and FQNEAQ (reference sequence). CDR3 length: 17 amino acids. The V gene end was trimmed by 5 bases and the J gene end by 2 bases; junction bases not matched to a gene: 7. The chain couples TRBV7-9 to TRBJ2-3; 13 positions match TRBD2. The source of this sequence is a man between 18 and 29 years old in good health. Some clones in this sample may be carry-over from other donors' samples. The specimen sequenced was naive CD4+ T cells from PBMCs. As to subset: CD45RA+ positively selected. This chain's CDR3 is CASSPTSGRPFTDTQYF. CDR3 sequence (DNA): TGTGCCAGCAGCCCGACTAGCGGGAGGCCTTTCACAGATACGCAGTATTTT.